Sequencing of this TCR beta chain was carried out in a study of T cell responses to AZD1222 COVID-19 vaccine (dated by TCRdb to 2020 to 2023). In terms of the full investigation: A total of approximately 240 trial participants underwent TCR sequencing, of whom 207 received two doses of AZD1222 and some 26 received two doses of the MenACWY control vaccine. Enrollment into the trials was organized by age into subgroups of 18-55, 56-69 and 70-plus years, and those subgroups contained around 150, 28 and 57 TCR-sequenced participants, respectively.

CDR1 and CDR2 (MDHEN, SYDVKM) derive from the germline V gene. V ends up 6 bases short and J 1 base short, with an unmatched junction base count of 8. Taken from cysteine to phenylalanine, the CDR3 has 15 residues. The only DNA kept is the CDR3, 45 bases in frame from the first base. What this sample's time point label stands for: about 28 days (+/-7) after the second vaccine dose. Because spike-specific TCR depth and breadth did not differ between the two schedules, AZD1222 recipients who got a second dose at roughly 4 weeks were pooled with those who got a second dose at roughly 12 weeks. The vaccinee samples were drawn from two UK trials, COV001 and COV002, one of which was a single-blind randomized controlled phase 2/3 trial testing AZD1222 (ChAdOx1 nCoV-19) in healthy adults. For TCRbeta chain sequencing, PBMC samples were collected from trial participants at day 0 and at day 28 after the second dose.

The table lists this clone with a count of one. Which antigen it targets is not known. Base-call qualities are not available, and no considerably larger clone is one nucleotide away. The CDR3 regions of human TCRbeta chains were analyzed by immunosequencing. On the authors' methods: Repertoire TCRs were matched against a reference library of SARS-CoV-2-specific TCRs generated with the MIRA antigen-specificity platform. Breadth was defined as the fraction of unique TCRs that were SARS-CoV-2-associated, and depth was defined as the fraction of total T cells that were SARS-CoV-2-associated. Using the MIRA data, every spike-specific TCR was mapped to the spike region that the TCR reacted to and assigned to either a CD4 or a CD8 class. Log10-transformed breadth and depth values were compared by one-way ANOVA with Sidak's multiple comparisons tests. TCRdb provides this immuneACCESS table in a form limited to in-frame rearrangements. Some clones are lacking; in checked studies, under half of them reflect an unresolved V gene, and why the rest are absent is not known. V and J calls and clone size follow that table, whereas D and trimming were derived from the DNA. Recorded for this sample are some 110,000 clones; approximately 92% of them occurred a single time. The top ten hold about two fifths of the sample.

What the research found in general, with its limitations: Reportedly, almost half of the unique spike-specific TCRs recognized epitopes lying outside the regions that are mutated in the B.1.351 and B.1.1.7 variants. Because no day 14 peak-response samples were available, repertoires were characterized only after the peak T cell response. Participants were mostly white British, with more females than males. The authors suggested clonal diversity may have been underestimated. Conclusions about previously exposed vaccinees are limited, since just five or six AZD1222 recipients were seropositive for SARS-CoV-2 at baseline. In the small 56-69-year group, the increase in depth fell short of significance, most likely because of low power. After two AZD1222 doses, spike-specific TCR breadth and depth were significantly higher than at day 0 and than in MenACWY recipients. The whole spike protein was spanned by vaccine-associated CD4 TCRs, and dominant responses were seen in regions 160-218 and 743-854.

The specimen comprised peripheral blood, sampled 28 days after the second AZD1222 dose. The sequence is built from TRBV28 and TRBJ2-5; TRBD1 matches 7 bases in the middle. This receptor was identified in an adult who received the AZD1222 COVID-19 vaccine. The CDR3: CASRDLDRAQETQYF. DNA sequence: TGTGCCAGCAGGGACCTCGACAGGGCCCAAGAGACCCAGTACTTC.